This note documents a single TCR beta chain sequence. Primers for the PCR totalled 60 Vbeta and 13 Jbeta. TCRdb's table, derived via immunoSEQ multiplex PCR, lists solely in-frame clones and lacks some. The sample has around 180,000 clones, about 73% seen once. V dropped 8 bases and J dropped 6; count of bases not matched to a gene: 7. The CDR3 is 13 amino acids. Germline CDR1 MNHEY, CDR2 SVGAGI. This sample was included in a study of cytomegalovirus exposure and HLA in healthy donors. The receptor's source is a woman aged 45-65 years in good health and CMV-seropositive. Sequenced material: PBMCs. The V gene is TRBV6-5, the J gene TRBJ2-1, with 7 nucleotides matching TRBD1. CDR3 nucleotides: TGTGCCAGCGGCCCGACAGGGAGCAATGAGCAGTTCTTC. It is translated as CASGPTGSNEQFF.